A selection of T cell receptor beta chains follows, all from one sample in a study of CD8 T cells in Susac syndrome. MiXCR, applied by TCRdb to the immunoSEQ multiplex PCR reads, yields one record per CDR3 protein. The table includes about 130,000 distinct CDR3 sequences, approximately 95% detected once. Sequenced sample: CD8+ T cells from PBMCs. The receptor set was obtained from a human donor with Susac syndrome. The conserved cysteine and the conserved F or W are not part of the CDR3 here. The order of the fields is V gene, D gene, CDR3 length, J gene, CDR3 protein. The D gene is left open where the match is weak.

V gene: TRBV5-1; D gene: NA; CDR3 length: 11; J gene: TRBJ2-2; CDR3 protein: ASQTSGTGELF
V gene: TRBV9; D gene: NA; CDR3 length: 14; J gene: TRBJ2-7; CDR3 protein: ASSAEGGTVSYEQY
V gene: TRBV6-5; D gene: NA; CDR3 length: 13; J gene: TRBJ1-2; CDR3 protein: ASKVGADLNYGYT
V gene: TRBV20-1; D gene: NA; CDR3 length: 12; J gene: TRBJ1-5; CDR3 protein: SARDPLRNQPQH
V gene: TRBV5-6; D gene: TRBD1; CDR3 length: 12; J gene: TRBJ2-7; CDR3 protein: ASSSITGVYEQY
V gene: TRBV18; D gene: TRBD1; CDR3 length: 13; J gene: TRBJ1-2; CDR3 protein: ASSPGQGAEYGYT
V gene: TRBV9; D gene: NA; CDR3 length: 12; J gene: TRBJ1-2; CDR3 protein: ASSVKGKDYGYT
V gene: TRBV30; D gene: NA; CDR3 length: 13; J gene: TRBJ1-2; CDR3 protein: AWSIVGGAGYGYT
V gene: TRBV3-1; D gene: TRBD1; CDR3 length: 14; J gene: TRBJ2-7; CDR3 protein: ASSQEPGDSSYEQY
V gene: TRBV25-1; D gene: TRBD1; CDR3 length: 13; J gene: TRBJ1-4; CDR3 protein: ASSESWTGGEKLF
V gene: TRBV14; D gene: NA; CDR3 length: 11; J gene: TRBJ1-2; CDR3 protein: ASSQSGGGGYT
V gene: TRBV4-1; D gene: NA; CDR3 length: 14; J gene: TRBJ2-2; CDR3 protein: ASSQAGIGGTGELF
V gene: TRBV20-1; D gene: TRBD2; CDR3 length: 10; J gene: TRBJ2-7; CDR3 protein: SASGGAYEQY
V gene: TRBV12-3/TRBV12-4; D gene: NA; CDR3 length: 13; J gene: TRBJ1-2; CDR3 protein: ASSQQGRVRDGYT
V gene: TRBV27; D gene: NA; CDR3 length: 10; J gene: TRBJ2-7; CDR3 protein: ASRAHPYEQY
V gene: TRBV9; D gene: NA; CDR3 length: 14; J gene: TRBJ1-2; CDR3 protein: ASSAEGKGLRNGYT
V gene: TRBV29-1; D gene: NA; CDR3 length: 10; J gene: TRBJ2-2; CDR3 protein: SVEWGPGELF
V gene: TRBV19; D gene: NA; CDR3 length: 9; J gene: TRBJ1-5; CDR3 protein: ASSGEPPQH
V gene: TRBV5-1; D gene: NA; CDR3 length: 13; J gene: TRBJ2-2; CDR3 protein: ASSPGTSNTGELF
V gene: TRBV5-6; D gene: NA; CDR3 length: 11; J gene: TRBJ2-5; CDR3 protein: ASSPGQSKTQY
V gene: TRBV7-9; D gene: NA; CDR3 length: 11; J gene: TRBJ2-7; CDR3 protein: ASSGLSRYEQY
V gene: TRBV15; D gene: NA; CDR3 length: 12; J gene: TRBJ2-1; CDR3 protein: ATSTWERGNEQF
V gene: TRBV5-4; D gene: NA; CDR3 length: 13; J gene: TRBJ2-3; CDR3 protein: ASSSLASGADTQY
V gene: TRBV6-4; D gene: NA; CDR3 length: 10; J gene: TRBJ2-5; CDR3 protein: ASSDIRQTEY
V gene: TRBV12-3/TRBV12-4; D gene: NA; CDR3 length: 13; J gene: TRBJ1-1; CDR3 protein: ASSVREPGVAEAF
V gene: TRBV5-1; D gene: NA; CDR3 length: 12; J gene: TRBJ2-3; CDR3 protein: ASSLRRTQDTQY
V gene: TRBV2; D gene: NA; CDR3 length: 12; J gene: TRBJ1-1; CDR3 protein: ASSEARGGTEAF
V gene: TRBV4-1; D gene: TRBD1; CDR3 length: 12; J gene: TRBJ2-2; CDR3 protein: ASSQTGWGGELF
V gene: TRBV13; D gene: NA; CDR3 length: 10; J gene: TRBJ2-1; CDR3 protein: ASRLFGDEQF
V gene: TRBV7-9; D gene: NA; CDR3 length: 12; J gene: TRBJ2-7; CDR3 protein: ASSPPEVIYEQY
V gene: TRBV27; D gene: NA; CDR3 length: 11; J gene: TRBJ2-3; CDR3 protein: ASSLRPTDTQY
V gene: TRBV9; D gene: NA; CDR3 length: 11; J gene: TRBJ1-4; CDR3 protein: ASSVGGPEKLF
V gene: TRBV10-3; D gene: NA; CDR3 length: 9; J gene: TRBJ2-3; CDR3 protein: ATTLGDTQY
V gene: TRBV30; D gene: NA; CDR3 length: 8; J gene: TRBJ2-7; CDR3 protein: AWSRYEQY
V gene: TRBV5-4; D gene: NA; CDR3 length: 10; J gene: TRBJ2-1; CDR3 protein: ASSLFNSEQF
V gene: TRBV4-1; D gene: TRBD1; CDR3 length: 14; J gene: TRBJ1-5; CDR3 protein: ASSQVLGQGGQPQH
V gene: TRBV12-3/TRBV12-4; D gene: NA; CDR3 length: 9; J gene: TRBJ1-1; CDR3 protein: ASSLTRGPF
V gene: TRBV3-1; D gene: NA; CDR3 length: 14; J gene: TRBJ2-7; CDR3 protein: ASSQGSPGESYEQY
V gene: TRBV20-1; D gene: NA; CDR3 length: 16; J gene: TRBJ2-1; CDR3 protein: SANPLRYKKTSINEQF
V gene: TRBV29-1; D gene: TRBD1; CDR3 length: 10; J gene: TRBJ1-1; CDR3 protein: SVGGTGREAF
V gene: TRBV19; D gene: NA; CDR3 length: 12; J gene: TRBJ1-4; CDR3 protein: ASSTEATNEKLF
V gene: TRBV6-1; D gene: TRBD1; CDR3 length: 11; J gene: TRBJ1-2; CDR3 protein: ASSEMTGKGYT
V gene: TRBV15; D gene: NA; CDR3 length: 11; J gene: TRBJ1-2; CDR3 protein: ATSSVGGEGYT
V gene: TRBV5-1; D gene: TRBD2; CDR3 length: 11; J gene: TRBJ2-7; CDR3 protein: ASSPPGGGEQY
V gene: TRBV11-2; D gene: TRBD2; CDR3 length: 14; J gene: TRBJ2-2; CDR3 protein: ASSFPSGRNTGELF
V gene: TRBV28; D gene: NA; CDR3 length: 13; J gene: TRBJ2-3; CDR3 protein: ASSFFEGRTDTQY